Each of the 26 T cell receptor beta chains below was sequenced from the same sample in a study of blood T cell repertoires in COVID-19. Method: immunoSEQ multiplex PCR; TCRdb's copy keeps in-frame clones and lacks some. The sample yields 150,000 or so clones, approximately 90% seen once. Sequencing was carried out using PBMCs or T cells enriched from blood (not recorded which). Receptors originate from a man aged 45 to 65 who had recovered from COVID-19.

V usage is TRBV21-1 and J usage is TRBJ2-1; the table's D call of TRBD2 was not tested on the DNA. TRBV21-1 is a pseudogene segment. The length of the CDR3 is 18 residues. In DNA, the CDR3 is TGTGCCAGCAGCAAACCCTCAGGGACTAGCGGGATAGATGGTGAGCAGTTCTTC. Translation: CASSKPSGTSGIDGEQFF.

The chain couples TRBV28 to TRBJ2-1; D not resolved. The CDR3 extends over 14 amino acids. V lost 5 bases and J lost 9, with 17 bases in between. Germline loops: CDR1 MDHEN, CDR2 SYDVKM. The CDR3 DNA reads TGTGCCAGCAGTCTACAACCTCCTCGCGGTGAGCAGTTCTTC. It codes for CASSLQPPRGEQFF.

In this sample, this clone turned up once. This sequence joins TRBV28 and TRBJ1-5; a possible D gene is TRBD1 (5 bases). V lost 6 bases, J lost 2 bases, and 14 bases lay in between. The germline V gene has CDR1 MDHEN and CDR2 SYDVKM. This CDR3 has 15 amino acids. CDR3 sequence: CASRETAFGNQPQHF. CDR3 DNA: TGTGCCAGCAGAGAGACAGCATTCGGCAATCAGCCCCAGCATTTT.

The chain combines TRBV9 with TRBJ2-5; TRBD2 agrees at 9 bases. CDR1 is SGDLS, CDR2 YYNGEE, per germline. The CDR3 is 16 amino acids. The V and J ends lost 2 bases and 0 bases, in that order; junction bases with no gene match: 5. The CDR3 DNA reads as TGTGCCAGCAGCGTTTCCAGCGGGAGGTACCAAGAGACCCAGTACTTC. Its protein is CASSVSSGRYQETQYF.

The genes are TRBV27 and TRBJ1-5; D uncertain. V dropped 3 bases and J dropped 2 bases, with 8 bases sitting between them. Germline V CDR1 and CDR2: MNHEY, SMNVEV (reference sequence). The CDR3 extends over 14 amino acids. CDR3 in amino acids: CASSFGVGNQPQHF. For the CDR3, the DNA is TGTGCCAGCAGTTTCGGGGTTGGCAATCAGCCCCAGCATTTT.

This rearrangement joins TRBV18 to TRBJ2-7, with D hard to call. CDR1 is KGHSH and CDR2 is LQKENI in the germline V gene. The CDR3 runs 14 residues. V lost 3 bases, J lost 2 bases, and 11 bases lay in between. The CDR3 DNA sequence: TGTGCCAGCTCACCTGCCGACGGAGCCTACGAGCAGTACTTC. This codes for CASSPADGAYEQYF. Together with reference TRBV18 and TRBJ2-7, the CDR3 gives the full variable domain: NAGVMQNPRHLVRRRGQEARLRCSPMKGHSHVYWYRQLPEEGLKFMVYLQKENIIDESGMPKERFSAEFPKEGPSILRIQQVVRGDSAAYFCASSPADGAYEQYFGPGTRLTVT.

The chain links TRBV28 to TRBJ2-7, with 7 bases matching TRBD1. J lost 0 bases, V lost 2 bases, and 4 bases had no gene match. The CDR3 sequence is 15 residues long. The germline V gene encodes CDR1 MDHEN and CDR2 SYDVKM. The CDR3 DNA is TGTGCCAGCAGTTTACTAACAGGGGCCTCCTACGAGCAGTACTTC. Residues: CASSLLTGASYEQYF.

The rearrangement uses TRBV6-2 or TRBV6-3 and TRBJ2-1, with D tentatively TRBD2 (5 bases). The CDR3 loop spans 13 amino acids. Germline V gene data show CDR1 as MNHEY and CDR2 as SVGEGT. The germline V and J ends were trimmed by 5 bases and 4 bases, with 9 bases remaining between them. CDR3 loop: CASSRRGYNEQFF. In DNA form, the CDR3 reads TGTGCCAGCAGTCGTCGGGGTTACAATGAGCAGTTCTTC.

The V call is TRBV7-3, the J call TRBJ2-1; 8 bases are shared with TRBD1. CDR1 and CDR2 (germline): SGHTA, FQGTGA. After removal of 3 bases from V and 6 bases from J, the junction contained 4 bases not matched to a gene. There are 14 residues in the CDR3. CDR3 amino acids: CASSFQGARNEQFF. The CDR3 DNA reads TGTGCCAGCAGCTTCCAGGGGGCCCGCAATGAGCAGTTCTTC.

This clone has only one observation. The chain uses TRBV28 and TRBJ2-1, with D tentatively TRBD2 (7 bases). V lost 7 bases and J lost 2, with 18 bases in between. The CDR3 has 16 residues. Germline CDR1 and CDR2: MDHEN and SYDVKM. CDR3 amino acids: CASNQRGGTPYNEQFF. The DNA for the CDR3 is TGTGCCAGCAACCAAAGGGGAGGGACACCCTACAATGAGCAGTTCTTC.

The chain has TRBV28 and TRBJ1-2, with D uncertain. Germline CDR1 is MDHEN and CDR2 is SYDVKM. The CDR3 is 14 residues long. V gave up 6 bases and J gave up 2 bases, with 13 bases separating them. CDR3 residues: CASSPAGQNYGYTF. CDR3 nucleotide sequence: TGTGCCAGCAGCCCGGCTGGGCAAAACTATGGCTACACCTTC.

This clone was observed once. V is TRBV3-1 (or the pseudogene TRBV3-2) and J is TRBJ1-1, with 7 bases aligning to TRBD1. Trimming took 4 bases from V and 8 from J; bases not matched to a gene: 7. The CDR3 has 13 amino acids. Per the germline V gene, CDR1 is LGHDT and CDR2 is YNNKEL (reference sequence). The CDR3 DNA sequence: TGTGCCAGCAGCCCGCTGAGGGGACAGGAAGCTTTCTTT. Its protein is CASSPLRGQEAFF.

The V and J genes are TRBV7-2 and TRBJ2-7; D may be TRBD2 (6 bases). From germline, CDR1 is SGHTA and CDR2 FQGNSA. CDR3 size: 16 residues. Trimming stripped 5 bases from V and 2 bases from J, with 19 bases between. This CDR3 is CASSLKTSSGPYEQYF. Written as DNA, the CDR3 is TGTGCCAGCAGCCTTAAGACTAGTTCGGGGCCCTACGAGCAGTACTTC.

The chain couples TRBV14 to TRBJ1-1; TRBD1 might be the D (5 bases). V lost 4 bases to trimming and J lost 0 bases, with 15 bases between them. The CDR3 is 16 residues long. The germline gives CDR1 SGHDN, CDR2 FVKESK. The CDR3 loop is CASSPLGGGMNTEAFF. CDR3 nucleotide sequence: TGTGCCAGCAGCCCCCTGGGGGGAGGGATGAACACTGAAGCTTTCTTT.

The rearrangement uses TRBV9 and TRBJ1-2, with a weak D call TRBD1 (5 bases). Trimming shortened V by 3 bases and J by 8 bases, and 17 bases separated the two germline ends. This CDR3 region has 14 residues. From germline, CDR1 is SGDLS and CDR2 YYNGEE. The CDR3 nucleotides read TGTGCCAGCAGCGCCTCAGGGACGGGAGAAGGCTACACCTTC. Amino acid sequence: CASSASGTGEGYTF.

The V and J genes are TRBV6-5 and TRBJ1-5; D uncertain. Trimming stripped 2 bases from V and 3 bases from J, with 5 bases between. The CDR3 has 13 amino acids. CDR1 is MNHEY and CDR2 is SVGAGI in the germline V gene. CDR3 coding DNA: TGTGCCAGCAGTTACGCGTACAATCAGCCCCAGCATTTT. Protein product: CASSYAYNQPQHF.

This rearrangement joins TRBV2 to TRBJ2-1; 7 bases fit TRBD2. CDR1 SNHLY and CDR2 FYNNEI come from the germline V gene. V lost 10 bases, J lost 2 bases, and 8 bases stayed unmatched. The CDR3 has 14 residues. The CDR3, as DNA: TGTGCCACCGAGCGGGGAATCACCTACAATGAGCAGTTCTTC. Translating gives CATERGITYNEQFF.

The V call is TRBV13, the J call TRBJ1-3; D ambiguous. Trimming pared 4 bases from V and 4 bases from J, leaving 20 bases between. Germline CDR1 and CDR2: PRHDT and FYEKMQ (reference sequence). The CDR3 is 17 amino acids. CDR3 residues: CASSSGGQGSEGNTIYF. CDR3 sequence (DNA): TGTGCCAGCAGCTCTGGAGGCCAAGGGTCGGAGGGAAACACCATATATTTT. Full variable domain (rest looked up from reference TRBV13 and TRBJ1-3): AAGVIQSPRHLIKEKRETATLKCYPIPRHDTVYWYQQGPGQDPQFLISFYEKMQSDKGSIPDRFSAQQFSDYHSELNMSSLELGDSALYFCASSSGGQGSEGNTIYFGEGSWLTVV.

In this sample, this clone turned up a few times. The chain links TRBV28 to TRBJ2-3, with TRBD2 matching 9 bases. CDR1 is MDHEN and CDR2 is SYDVKM in the germline V gene. The CDR3 contains 15 residues. With 5 bases clipped from V and 6 bases from J, the junction kept 9 bases outside the gene matches. CDR3 sequence: CASSLAGPRGDTQYF. The CDR3 DNA follows: TGTGCCAGCAGTCTAGCGGGGCCTCGGGGGGATACGCAGTATTTT.

The chain employs TRBV25-1 and TRBJ1-2, with 11 positions matching TRBD1. Trimming took 6 bases from V and 7 from J; bases not matched to a gene: 7. CDR3 length: 14 residues. Germline V CDR1 and CDR2: MGHDK, SYGVNS. The CDR3 nucleotides read TGTGCCAGCAGAGGGGACAGGGGGAGTGGTGGCTACACCTTC. Translated: CASRGDRGSGGYTF.

The chain links TRBV19 to TRBJ2-1; 9 bases are shared with TRBD2. V lost 3 bases and J lost 4; bases outside the gene matches: 7. Germline loops: CDR1 LNHDA, CDR2 SQIVND (reference sequence). The CDR3 contains 16 residues. The CDR3 region has the DNA TGTGCCAGTAGTATCCCGCTAGCGGGGATTTACAATGAGCAGTTCTTC. It encodes CASSIPLAGIYNEQFF. Full variable domain (rest looked up from reference TRBV19 and TRBJ2-1): DGGITQSPKYLFRKEGQNVTLSCEQNLNHDAMYWYRQDPGQGLRLIYYSQIVNDFQKGDIAEGYSVSREKKESFPLTVTSAQKNPTAFYLCASSIPLAGIYNEQFFGPGTRLTVL.

Concerning this clone: The sample holds other DNA sequences that translate to the same CDR3. The gene calls are TRBV15 and TRBJ1-2, with D possibly TRBD1 on 5 matching bases. The ends were cut back, 1 base at V and 4 bases at J, with 7 bases in the middle. This CDR3 contains 13 residues. From germline, CDR1 is LNHNV and CDR2 YYDKDF (reference sequence). The CDR3 spells CATSRGQGYGYTF. The CDR3 DNA sequence: TGTGCCACCAGCAGAGGGCAGGGCTATGGCTACACCTTC.

The chain combines TRBV7-8 with TRBJ2-5; TRBD1 agrees at 10 bases. The CDR3 contains 17 residues. Germline CDR1 and CDR2: SGHVS and FQNEAQ. The junction had 12 bases not matched to a gene; V was cut back by 2 bases and J by 6 bases. This CDR3 is CASSLTSALGQGKTQYF. The CDR3 region has the DNA TGTGCCAGCAGCTTAACAAGCGCATTGGGACAGGGGAAGACCCAGTACTTC.

This clone occurred once. The chain employs TRBV30 and TRBJ1-1; D is ambiguous. This CDR3 has 17 residues. Germline values: CDR1 GTSNPN, CDR2 SVGIG (reference sequence). Trimming removed 5 bases from V and 5 bases from J, with 27 bases in between. The CDR3 nucleotides read TGTGCCTGGCTGGGTAGGGAGCAAGGGCCCGCGAGGACTGAAGCTTTCTTT. Translating it yields CAWLGREQGPARTEAFF.

The rearrangement links TRBV10-1 to TRBJ1-5; no clear D. The CDR3 consists of 13 residues. Germline assignment: CDR1 WNHNN and CDR2 SYGVQD (reference sequence). With 3 bases removed from V and 8 bases from J, the gap between germline ends came to 11 bases. The CDR3 region is CASSERRTKPQHF. CDR3 bases: TGCGCCAGCAGTGAACGGAGGACGAAGCCCCAGCATTTT.

The rearrangement joins TRBV6-5 to TRBJ1-2; possibly TRBD1 for D (5 bases). Germline V gene lookup returns CDR1 MNHEY and CDR2 SVGAGI. The CDR3 has 15 residues. The V gene lost 2 bases and the J gene lost 5 bases, with 15 bases spanning the gap. The CDR3: CASSYRGTVRYGYTF. DNA for the CDR3: TGTGCCAGCAGTTACAGGGGCACCGTACGATATGGCTACACCTTC.